This TCR beta chain is drawn from a study of blood T cell repertoires in COVID-19. Trimming cost V 6 bases and J 0 bases, with 15 bases left between them. The CDR3 has 15 residues. Germline V CDR1 and CDR2: MNHEY, SVGAGI. Participants' reported clinical history set cohort assignment. Original data processing: Cell counts per sample came from amplifying reference gene primers. Clones were read by immunoSEQ multiplex PCR, and TCRdb kept only the in-frame ones, dropping some. V, J and clone size are those of that table, while D and trimming were read from the DNA. The sample has 310,000 or so clones, roughly 85% seen once; the top ten hold 5.5% to 7%.

The chain has TRBV6-5 and TRBJ2-7, with a weak D call TRBD1 (5 bases). This TCR was recovered from a woman under 40 who had recovered from COVID-19. Sequencing used PBMCs or T cells enriched from blood (not recorded which). The DNA of the CDR3 is TGTGCCAGCAGCCAGGGTAGCCCCAACTCCTACGAGCAGTACTTC. Its protein is CASSQGSPNSYEQYF.